Sequencing of this TCR beta chain was carried out in a study of beta chain features in type 1 diabetes. With 5 bases clipped from V and 8 bases from J, the junction kept 6 bases outside the gene matches. Germline V gene lookup returns CDR1 SNHLY and CDR2 FYNNEI. The CDR3 consists of 15 residues. The authors reverse transcribed all of the isolated RNA, so sequencing captured expressed TCRB transcripts. Only in-frame clones appear in the TCRdb table, and some are missing; sequencing was by immunoSEQ multiplex PCR. Of about 370,000 clones in the sample, less than 15% were seen once. The sequenced sample was naive CD4+ T cells from blood. V and J are TRBV2 and TRBJ2-1; 13 bases fit TRBD2. The TCR originated in a young woman in good health. CDR3 protein: CASSTGTSGTHEQFF. The CDR3 DNA sequence: TGTGCCAGCAGTACTGGGACTAGCGGGACCCATGAGCAGTTCTTC.